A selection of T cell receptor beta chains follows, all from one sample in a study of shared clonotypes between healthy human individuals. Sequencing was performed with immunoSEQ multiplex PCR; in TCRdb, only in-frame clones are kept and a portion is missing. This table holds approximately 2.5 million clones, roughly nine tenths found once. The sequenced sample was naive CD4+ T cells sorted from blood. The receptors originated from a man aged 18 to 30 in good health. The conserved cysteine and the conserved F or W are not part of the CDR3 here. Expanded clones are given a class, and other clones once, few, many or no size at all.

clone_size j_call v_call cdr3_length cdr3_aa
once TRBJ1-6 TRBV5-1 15 ASSLGPISSYNSPLH
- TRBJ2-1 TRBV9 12 ASSVIGTNDEQF
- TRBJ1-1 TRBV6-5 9 ASSYGTKAF
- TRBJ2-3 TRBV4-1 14 ASSQDLGQGTDTQY
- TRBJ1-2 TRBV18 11 ASSPPSGDGYT
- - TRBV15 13 ATSRDRGTTYEQY
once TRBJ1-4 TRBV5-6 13 ASSLGDLGGGKLF
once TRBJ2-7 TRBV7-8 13 ASSPYSGSKYEQY
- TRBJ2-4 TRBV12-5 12 ASGSTGQRDIQY
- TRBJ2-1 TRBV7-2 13 ASSLSLSGYNEQF
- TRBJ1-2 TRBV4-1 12 ASSQGDSNYGYT
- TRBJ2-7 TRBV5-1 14 ASSFPGQGPSYEQY
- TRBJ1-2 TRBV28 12 ASTIPQGAKGYT
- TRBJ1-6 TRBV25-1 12 ASRDGGTNSPLH
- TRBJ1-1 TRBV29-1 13 SVEDRWERNTEAF
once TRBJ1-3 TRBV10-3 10 AISEFSNTIY
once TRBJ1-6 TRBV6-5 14 ASSYEASSYNSPLH
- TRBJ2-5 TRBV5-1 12 ASSFGGSTETQY
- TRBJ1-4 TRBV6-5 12 ASRSTGANEKLF
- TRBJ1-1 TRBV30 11 AWSANPFTEAF
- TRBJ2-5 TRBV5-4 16 ASSLWLAGRRFQETQY
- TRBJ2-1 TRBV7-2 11 ASSLRTDNEQF
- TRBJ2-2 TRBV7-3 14 ASSLRSGGSSGELF
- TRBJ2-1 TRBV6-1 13 ASTLSLSSYNEQF
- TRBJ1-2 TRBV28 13 ASSRTGTAFYGYT
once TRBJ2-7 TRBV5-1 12 ASSRTSGAYEQY
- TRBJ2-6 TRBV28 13 ASSLGGNGANVLT
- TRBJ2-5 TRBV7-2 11 ASSPAAQETQY
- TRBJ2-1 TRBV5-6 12 ASSFAASTNEQF
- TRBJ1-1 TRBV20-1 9 SAREGAEAF
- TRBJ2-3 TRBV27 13 ASSRRIASTDTQY
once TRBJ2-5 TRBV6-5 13 ASSYSTGVGETQY
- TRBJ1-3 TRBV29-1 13 SVEDTGRAGNTIY
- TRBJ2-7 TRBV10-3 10 AITKDGYEQY
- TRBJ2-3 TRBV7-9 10 ASSLILDTQY
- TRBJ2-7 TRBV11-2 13 ASSLTSGSSYEQY
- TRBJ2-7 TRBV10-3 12 AIRAAGGSYEQY
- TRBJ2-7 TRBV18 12 ASSLPGTPYEQY
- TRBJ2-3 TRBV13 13 ASSIAGGPTDTQY
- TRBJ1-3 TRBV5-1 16 ASSLYGQGLNSGNTIY
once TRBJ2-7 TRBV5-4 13 ASSSASGGHYEQY
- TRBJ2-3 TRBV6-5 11 ASKTGGTDTQY
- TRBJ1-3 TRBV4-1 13 ASSQGLRAGNTIY
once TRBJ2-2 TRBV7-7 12 ASSLGRNTGELF
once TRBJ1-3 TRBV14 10 ASSQLGNTIY
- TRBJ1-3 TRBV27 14 ASSSLSDRGRNTIY
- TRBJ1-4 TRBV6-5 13 ASRTGFAANEKLF
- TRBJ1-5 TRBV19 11 ASSGEGNQPQH
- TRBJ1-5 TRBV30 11 AWTGGWDQPQH
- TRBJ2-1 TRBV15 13 ATSRELAGGNEQF
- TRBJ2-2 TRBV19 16 ASRLIGNRGRKAGELF
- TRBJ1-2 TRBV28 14 ASSGGLGAENYGYT
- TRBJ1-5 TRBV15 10 ATSRQNQPQH
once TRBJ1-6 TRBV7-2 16 ASSLKGTGTDYNSPLH
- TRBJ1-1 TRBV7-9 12 ASSLPRVNTEAF
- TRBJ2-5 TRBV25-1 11 ASSDGVQETQY
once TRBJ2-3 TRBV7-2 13 ASSLTPGFTDTQY
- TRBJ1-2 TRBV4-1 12 ASSQENSNYGYT
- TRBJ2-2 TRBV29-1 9 SALNTGELF